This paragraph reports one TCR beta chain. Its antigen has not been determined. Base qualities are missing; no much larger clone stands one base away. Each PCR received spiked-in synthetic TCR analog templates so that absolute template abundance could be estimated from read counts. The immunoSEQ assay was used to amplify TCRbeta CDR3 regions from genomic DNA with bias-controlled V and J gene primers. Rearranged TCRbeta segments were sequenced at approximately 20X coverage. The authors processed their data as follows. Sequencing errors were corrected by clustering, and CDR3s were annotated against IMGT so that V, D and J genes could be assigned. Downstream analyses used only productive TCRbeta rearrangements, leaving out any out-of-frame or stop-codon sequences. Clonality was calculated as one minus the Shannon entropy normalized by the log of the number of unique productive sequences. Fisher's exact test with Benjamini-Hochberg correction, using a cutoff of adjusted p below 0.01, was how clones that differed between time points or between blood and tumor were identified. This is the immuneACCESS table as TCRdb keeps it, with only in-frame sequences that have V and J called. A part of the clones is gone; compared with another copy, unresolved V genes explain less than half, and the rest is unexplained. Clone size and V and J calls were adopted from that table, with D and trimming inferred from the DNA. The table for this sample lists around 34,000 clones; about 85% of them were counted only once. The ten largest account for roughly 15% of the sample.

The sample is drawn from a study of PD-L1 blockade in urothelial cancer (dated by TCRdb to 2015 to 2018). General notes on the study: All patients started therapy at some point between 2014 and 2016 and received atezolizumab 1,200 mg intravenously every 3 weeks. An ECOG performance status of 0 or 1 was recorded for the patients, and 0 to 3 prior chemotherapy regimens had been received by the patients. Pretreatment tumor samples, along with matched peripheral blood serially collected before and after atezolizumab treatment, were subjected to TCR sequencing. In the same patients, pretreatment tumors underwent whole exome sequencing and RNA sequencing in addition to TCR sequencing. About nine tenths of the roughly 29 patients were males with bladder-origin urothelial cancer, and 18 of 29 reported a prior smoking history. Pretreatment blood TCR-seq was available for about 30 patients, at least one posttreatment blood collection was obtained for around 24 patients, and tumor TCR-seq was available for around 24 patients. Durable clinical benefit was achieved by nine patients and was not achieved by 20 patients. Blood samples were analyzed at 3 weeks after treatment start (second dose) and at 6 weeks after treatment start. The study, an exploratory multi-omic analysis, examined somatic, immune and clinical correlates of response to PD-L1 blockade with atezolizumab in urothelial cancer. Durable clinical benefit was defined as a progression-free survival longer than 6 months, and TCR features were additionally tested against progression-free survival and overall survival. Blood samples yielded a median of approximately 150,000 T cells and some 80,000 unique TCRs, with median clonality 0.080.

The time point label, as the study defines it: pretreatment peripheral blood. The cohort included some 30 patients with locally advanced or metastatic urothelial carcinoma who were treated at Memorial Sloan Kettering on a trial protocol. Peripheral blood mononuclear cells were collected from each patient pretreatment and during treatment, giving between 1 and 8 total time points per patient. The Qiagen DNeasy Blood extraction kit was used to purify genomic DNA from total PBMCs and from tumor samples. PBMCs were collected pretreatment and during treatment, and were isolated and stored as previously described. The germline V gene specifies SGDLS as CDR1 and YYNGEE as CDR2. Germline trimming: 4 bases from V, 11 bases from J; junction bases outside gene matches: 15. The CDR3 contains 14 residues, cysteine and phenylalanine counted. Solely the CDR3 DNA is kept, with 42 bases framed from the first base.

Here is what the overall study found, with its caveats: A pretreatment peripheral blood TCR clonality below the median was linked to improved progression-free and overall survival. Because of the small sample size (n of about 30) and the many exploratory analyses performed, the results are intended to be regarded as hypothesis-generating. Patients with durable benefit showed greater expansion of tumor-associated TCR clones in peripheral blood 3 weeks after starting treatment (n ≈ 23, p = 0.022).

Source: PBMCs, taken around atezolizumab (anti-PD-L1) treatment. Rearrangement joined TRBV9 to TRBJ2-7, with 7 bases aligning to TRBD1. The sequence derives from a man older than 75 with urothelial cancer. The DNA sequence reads TGTGCCAGCAGCAGAACCGGGACAGCCCCCCTTAAGTACTTC. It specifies CASSRTGTAPLKYF.